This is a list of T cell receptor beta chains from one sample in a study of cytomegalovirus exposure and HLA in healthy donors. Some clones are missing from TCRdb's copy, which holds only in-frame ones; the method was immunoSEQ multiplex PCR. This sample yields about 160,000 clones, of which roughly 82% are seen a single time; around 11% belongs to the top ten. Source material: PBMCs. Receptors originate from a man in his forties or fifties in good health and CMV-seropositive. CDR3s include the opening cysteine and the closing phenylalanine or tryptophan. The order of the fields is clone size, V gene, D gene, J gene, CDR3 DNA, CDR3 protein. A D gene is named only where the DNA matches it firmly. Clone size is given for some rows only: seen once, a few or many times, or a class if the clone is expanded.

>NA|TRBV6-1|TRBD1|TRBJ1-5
TGTGCCAGCAGCGCTGATAGTTGGGACAGGCCCCAGCATTTT
CASSADSWDRPQHF
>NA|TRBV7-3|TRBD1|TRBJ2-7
TGTGCCAGCAGCCCCGCCGGGACAGGGTTGGGGGAGCAGTACTTC
CASSPAGTGLGEQYF
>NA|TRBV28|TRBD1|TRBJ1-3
TGTGCCAGCAGTTTCTCGGGACAGGGTCGAGGGGGGAACACCATATATTTT
CASSFSGQGRGGNTIYF
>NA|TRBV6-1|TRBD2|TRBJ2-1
TGTGCCAGCAGAATCCTAGCGGGAGAAATAGGTGAGCAGTTCTTC
CASRILAGEIGEQFF
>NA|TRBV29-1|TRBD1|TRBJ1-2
TGCAGCGCAGGGACAGCTAACTATGGCTACACCTTC
CSAGTANYGYTF
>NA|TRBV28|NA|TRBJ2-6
TGTGCCAGCAGTTTAGCAGGGGTCTCTGGGGCCAACGGCCTGACTTTC
CASSLAGVSGANGLTF
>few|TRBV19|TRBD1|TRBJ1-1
TGTGCCAGTAGTGCCTTACAGGGGGCTGAAGCTTTCTTT
CASSALQGAEAFF
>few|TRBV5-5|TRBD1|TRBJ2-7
TGTGCCAGCAGCTTGTGGACAGGGATTCAGTACGAGCAGTACTTC
CASSLWTGIQYEQYF
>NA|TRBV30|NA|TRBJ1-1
TGTGCCTGGAGTCTAGGTGGAGGTGAAGCTTTCTTT
CAWSLGGGEAFF
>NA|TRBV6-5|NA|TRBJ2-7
TGTGCCAGCAGTAAACAGTACGAGCAGTACTTC
CASSKQYEQYF
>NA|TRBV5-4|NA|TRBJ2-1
TGTGCCAGCAGCTTGGGGGGGGAGTATGAGCAGTTCTTC
CASSLGGEYEQFF
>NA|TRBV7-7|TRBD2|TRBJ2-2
TGTGCTAGCAGCTTAGCGGGAGGGCCGAATACCGGGGAGCTGTTTTTT
CASSLAGGPNTGELFF
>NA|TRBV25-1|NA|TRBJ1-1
TGTGCCAGCAGTGAAGAGGGAGCCACTGAAGCTTTCTTT
CASSEEGATEAFF
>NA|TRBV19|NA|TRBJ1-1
TGTGCCAGTAGACGACAGGTGGATGGGGACACTGAAGCTTTCTTT
CASRRQVDGDTEAFF
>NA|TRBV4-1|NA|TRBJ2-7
TGCGCCAGCAGCCAAGATCCCCCGACAGGCTACACCCCTACGAGGCAGTACTTC
CASSQDPPTGYTPTRQYF
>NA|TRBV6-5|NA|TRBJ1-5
TGTGCCAGCAGCCGGGACTGGAATCAGCCCCAGCATTTT
CASSRDWNQPQHF
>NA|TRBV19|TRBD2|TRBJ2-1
TGTGCCAGTACTGCGGGGGGACTCAAGACACGTAATGAGCAGTTCTTC
CASTAGGLKTRNEQFF
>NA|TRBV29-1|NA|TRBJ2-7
TGCAGCGTTGCACAGAATTACGAGCAGTACTTC
CSVAQNYEQYF
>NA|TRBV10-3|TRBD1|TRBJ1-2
TGTGCCATCAGTGAGCCTGGGACAGGGTTATTACCGGGCTACACCTTC
CAISEPGTGLLPGYTF
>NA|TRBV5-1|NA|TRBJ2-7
TGCGCCAGCAGCTTGGTAGGGGTCCCTGACGAGCAGTACTTC
CASSLVGVPDEQYF
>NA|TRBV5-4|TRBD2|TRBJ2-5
TGTGCCAGCAGCTTTTCTAGCGGATCAGAAGAGACCCAGTACTTC
CASSFSSGSEETQYF
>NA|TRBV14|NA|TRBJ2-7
TGTGCCAGCAGCCAAGATGTCACGTCCGAGCAGTACTTC
CASSQDVTSEQYF
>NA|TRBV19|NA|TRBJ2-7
TGTGCCAGTAGTCAGGGTGGGGCAGACGAGCAGTACTTC
CASSQGGADEQYF
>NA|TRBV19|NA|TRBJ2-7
TGTGCCAGTAGTATAGGGACAGTAATTCCCTACGAGCAGTACTTC
CASSIGTVIPYEQYF
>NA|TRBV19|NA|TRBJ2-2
TGTGCCAGTAGTATAAGCATCACCGGGGAGCTGTTTTTT
CASSISITGELFF
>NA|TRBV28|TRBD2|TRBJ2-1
TGTGCCAGCAGAAGCGGGAGCCTGTACAATGAGCAGTTCTTC
CASRSGSLYNEQFF
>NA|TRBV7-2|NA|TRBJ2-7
TGTGCCAGCAGCCCAAGAACAGCCTACGAGCAGTACTTC
CASSPRTAYEQYF
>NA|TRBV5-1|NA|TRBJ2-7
TGCGCCAGCAGCCACCGGGACACCTACGAGCAGTACTTC
CASSHRDTYEQYF
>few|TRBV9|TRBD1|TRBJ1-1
TGTGCCAGCAGCGTAGGACAGGGTTCCCCTGAAGCTTTCTTT
CASSVGQGSPEAFF
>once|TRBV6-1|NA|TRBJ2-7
TGTGCCAGCAGTGGACAGGTATACGAGCAGTACTTC
CASSGQVYEQYF
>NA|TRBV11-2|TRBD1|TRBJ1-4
TGTGCCAGCAGCTTAGTGGGGGGACAGGCGTTTGAAAAACTGTTTTTT
CASSLVGGQAFEKLFF
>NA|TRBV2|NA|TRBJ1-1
TGTGCCAGCAGTAAGTCCTTCAGGGTTGGGAACACTGAAGCTTTCTTT
CASSKSFRVGNTEAFF
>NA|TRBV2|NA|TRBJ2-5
TGTGCCAGCAGTGAATTCCGTCAAGAGACCCAGTACTTC
CASSEFRQETQYF
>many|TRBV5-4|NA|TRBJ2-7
TGTGCCAGCAGCTTGGCCGAAAGGGGCCGCTACGAGCAGTACTTC
CASSLAERGRYEQYF
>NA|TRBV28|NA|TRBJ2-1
TGTGCCAGCAGTGCCCGGGACTTATACAATGAGCAGTTCTTC
CASSARDLYNEQFF
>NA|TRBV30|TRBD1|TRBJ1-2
TGTGCCTGGAGGCAGGCAGGGGGCCAGGGCTACACCTTC
CAWRQAGGQGYTF
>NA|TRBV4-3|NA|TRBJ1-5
TGCGCCAGCAGCCCCGGGGGGAGTAGCAATCAGCCCCAGCATTTT
CASSPGGSSNQPQHF
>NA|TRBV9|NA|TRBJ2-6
TGTGCCAGCAGCGAAGGGACAGCCAACGTCCTGACTTTC
CASSEGTANVLTF
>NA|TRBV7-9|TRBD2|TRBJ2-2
TGTGCCAGCACTCCTAAGGGAGGGTCTGCCGGGGAGCTGTTTTTT
CASTPKGGSAGELFF
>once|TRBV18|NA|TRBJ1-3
TGTGCCAGCTCACGTCCGGGACTTGGAAACACCATATATTTT
CASSRPGLGNTIYF